This record concerns one T cell receptor (beta chain) sequence. Its specificity is not known. The junction and the germline gene differ at one end; a read error may be behind it. Patients with autoimmune history or systemic immunosuppression were excluded. The data are from a study of OX40 agonist ivuxolimab in advanced cancers. Study-wide context: Every 2 weeks, ivuxolimab was infused into the patients intravenously at between 0.01 and 10 mg/kg. Of the patients, three showed partial responses, one with hepatocellular carcinoma and two with cutaneous melanoma.

Study observations and caveats: Some patients without response likewise showed low normalized clonal expansion.

This CDR3 is built from 15 residues. Looked up from germline, CDR1 is WNHNN and CDR2 is SYGVQD (reference sequence). Assay used: immunoSEQ multiplex PCR; TCRdb lists only in-frame clones, some missing. There are around 23,000 clones in the sample; roughly nine tenths occur only once, and just under 25% lies in the top ten. Sequencing was performed on CD4+ or CD8+ T cells sorted from blood, taken in a trial of the OX40 agonist ivuxolimab. This clonotype originated in an adult with an advanced solid tumor such as melanoma, head and neck, liver or kidney cancer. The V call is TRBV10-1, the J call TRBJ1-5; no definite D call. CDR3 DNA: TGCGCCAGCAGTAAGTCGGATGATAGCAATCAGCCCCAGCATTTT. Its protein is CASSKSDDSNQPQHF.